The T cell receptor beta chain described here comes from a study of cytotoxic CD8 clonotypes in ibrutinib-treated CLL. Study results and caveats: Higher circulating CD8+ T-cell counts strongly accompanied higher baseline clonality, above age-matched healthy donors.

The protocol was immunoSEQ multiplex PCR, while the TCRdb copy is restricted to in-frame clones and leaves out a portion. The table lists approximately 22,000 clones, under 80% of them singletons. On this clone: Its antigen is as yet unknown.

Material: PBMCs, obtained before ibrutinib treatment. This receptor was identified in a human donor with chronic lymphocytic leukemia.

The CDR3 protein is CASSRTSGIGELFF. The CDR3 DNA is TGCGCCAGCAGCCGCACTAGCGGGATTGGGGAGCTGTTTTTT. The chain couples TRBV4-1 to TRBJ2-2; TRBD2 agrees at 10 bases. The CDR3 sequence is 14 residues long. Trimming removed 4 bases from V and 8 bases from J; junction bases left unmatched: 4. Germline-derived CDR1 and CDR2 are MGHRA and YSYEKL.